The TCR beta chain under discussion was sequenced for a study of cytomegalovirus exposure and HLA in healthy donors (dated by TCRdb to 2016 to 2017). In terms of the full investigation: In an earlier analysis of approximately 500 of the donors, 250 to 300 Gb of sequence data and 100 million or so unique TCR beta sequences from 150 million to 200 million T cells were reported. An earlier analysis of several hundred of the donors applied high-throughput TCR beta sequencing to assess whether each TCR beta V gene segment acted as functional or pseudogenic. Genome-wide SNP genotypes for about 55% of the 666 donors were used in a later genetic analysis, which treated that subset as a discovery cohort. The aim of the study was to test whether cataloging public T cell receptors could identify signatures of past pathogen exposure. Donor age, sex, ethnicity and CMV serostatus were compiled alongside the repertoire data. Four to six DR-DQ haplotypes were handled as single units for association and clustering, since linkage in the cohort was strong. Every discovery cohort repertoire had been produced on one sequencing platform. HLA typing covered class I and class II loci at four-digit resolution. A later analysis re-examined previously published TCR beta repertoires from roughly 720 donors and added high-resolution HLA genotyping to investigate patterns of TCR occurrence. About 280 gigabases of sequencing data and around 80 million unique TCR sequences made up an early release that covered under 750 HLA-typed donors. The study used immunosequencing to profile the T cell repertoires of 600 to 850 subjects and linked those repertoires to cytomegalovirus serostatus. Among the roughly 400 genotyped donors, under 90% belonged to the genetic ancestry cluster associated with self-reported Caucasian donors. The number of typed donors differed by locus: roughly 620-640 for A, B, C, DRB1 and DQB1; 500 to 550 for DQA1; about 600 for DPA1; and roughly 450 for DPB1. To predict cytomegalovirus infection status, the study combined high-throughput TCR immunosequencing, statistical association of individual TCRs with disease status, and machine learning. Besides the first cohort of 666 subjects, a separate validation cohort made up of over a hundred different subjects was used. Rather than using new phenotypic data, the later analysis identified candidate immune exposures from TCR beta sequences and from how often those sequences occurred across donors. Among several hundred genotyped donors of the cohort, an average of roughly 230,000 unique TCR beta nucleotide sequences was sequenced per donor, of which about 18% were non-productive. Study-wide findings and limitations: Only TCR beta chains were sequenced in this cohort, and the absence of alpha or paired-chain data limited detectable features. The authors suggested that the approach could potentially be generalized to other disease states and immunological phenotypes. At a false discovery rate of 0.05, a later analysis linked about 17,000 TCR beta sequences to specific HLA alleles. A later genetic analysis associated a missense DCLRE1C variant with V-gene and J-gene trimming of TCR beta chains, and an independent cohort replicated the association. A later genetic analysis reported fewer N-insertions in productive TCRs among donors in an Asian-associated ancestry cluster than the roughly 670-donor mean. Some IMGT-functional V segments, including TRBV6-2 and TRBV6-3, could not be distinguished by the 87-base-pair reads and were therefore excluded. While some public TCRs were present in many individuals, most TCR sequences turned up only very rarely across donors. The classifier was reported to diagnose cytomegalovirus status with high specificity and sensitivity in both the original cohort and the validation cohort. According to a later analysis, TCR association rates differed among HLA loci, with DRB1 alleles showing the most associated TCRs and HLA-C alleles showing the fewest. According to a later analysis, parvovirus B19, influenza, CMV and Epstein-Barr virus appeared linked to several top co-occurrence clusters. Correlated functional status among segregating V segments might be attributable to linkage disequilibrium, but an unknown experimental factor could not be ruled out. CMV serostatus was the only immune exposure information available for the cohort. The study gave a list of 150 to 200 TCR beta chains associated with cytomegalovirus. Because some donors lacked HLA typing at each locus, the association tests relied only on the typed subset. The presence/absence analyses assumed that sequencing depth was roughly uniform across donors, and that assumption may not be true. According to a later analysis, most CMV-associated TCR beta chains appeared to be HLA-restricted, and the HLA associations seemed to be driven largely by CMV exposure. In a later analysis, HLA-associated TCR beta chains were found to be more clonally expanded and to have lower generation probabilities than equally common non-associated chains. Broadly in line with IMGT annotations, most TCR beta V segments showed up in productive rearrangements about 87% or about 30% of the time in an earlier analysis of about 500 of the donors. A few of the identified cytomegalovirus-associated TCR beta chains were confirmed in vitro to be specific for cytomegalovirus antigens. A further reported finding was that TCR beta sequences accurately predicted the HLA-A and HLA-B alleles for most subjects in the first cohort. Roughly 17 rarely observed V segments, including chromosome 9 orphons, were excluded from the earlier analysis of about 500 of the donors because counts were too low. Assigning TCR associations to individual alleles was difficult when HLA alleles, especially DR and DQ, strongly co-occurred. A group of highly shared sequence variants was considered likely to be a technical artifact of the sequencing pipeline.

The library was obtained by the immunoSEQ multiplex PCR assay. For the multiplex PCR, a mixture combining 60 forward primers for TCR Vbeta segments and 13 reverse primers for TCR Jbeta segments was used. Amplification of the CDR3 region of rearranged TCR beta genes was performed with a multiplex PCR assay on genomic DNA. On the Illumina HiSeq System, the amplified TCR beta libraries were sequenced as 87-base-pair reads. Per the source publication's procedure: A later analysis counted some 80 million unique TCR beta chains across the 500 to 850 repertoires, and around 9.9 million of these chains were shared by at least two donors. To remove PCR and sequencing errors, raw reads were error-corrected and collapsed into unique sequences using a nearest-neighbor algorithm that merged closely related sequences. CDR3 sequences were aligned to IMGT reference sequences to assign V, D and J gene segments. For a sequence to be retained, a match of at least six nucleotides to both a V gene segment and a J gene segment was required. Rearrangements were called productive when the CDR3 lacked stop codons and stayed in frame with V and J; all others were non-productive. Following IMGT convention, CDR3 was defined as the stretch from the second conserved V-encoded cysteine to the conserved J-encoded phenylalanine. The earlier analysis of more than 450 of the donors excluded sequences that lacked an unambiguous match to a single V gene segment. In an earlier analysis of around 600 of the donors, V segments were called functional above 56.7% productive rearrangements and were called segregating when the between-donor standard deviation exceeded 5%. A statistical classification framework was developed to diagnose cytomegalovirus status using the catalog of TCR beta chain sequences. In a later analysis, V and J genes were assigned by comparing TCR nucleotide sequences against IMGT/GENE-DB human TR gene sequences. A later analysis assigned CDR3 sequences and most-parsimonious VDJ recombination scenarios with the TCRdist pipeline. In a later analysis, each TCR beta chain was defined by its CDR3 amino acid sequence together with its V-gene family, and reads without a unique V-gene family were excluded. A later analysis removed 592 highly shared, low-generation-probability nucleotide sequences to deal with suspected cross-contamination and a sequencing artifact. In a later analysis, a clonal expansion index for each public chain was calculated from normalized within-repertoire ranks of inferred template counts. In a later analysis, generation probabilities were computed using a VDJ recombination model fitted to out-of-frame rearrangements, and the results were checked against IGoR. A later analysis scored TCR-TCR, TCR-HLA and TCR-CMV co-occurrence with hypergeometric tests, applying a repertoire-size bias correction to TCR pairs. A later analysis estimated false discovery rates by permuting HLA or CMV assignments 20 times. In a later analysis, co-occurring TCRs were grouped using DBSCAN, with TCRdist sequence similarity added in when clustering inside HLA-allele-positive subsets. Repertoires with fewer than 30,000 or more than 120,000 public chains were left out of co-occurrence clustering, as were about five repertoires with anomalous nucleotide sharing. Here the immuneACCESS table is served through TCRdb, limited to in-frame sequences with V and J called. Missing clones are a known gap in these copies; in checked studies unresolved V genes cover under half, and the rest lacks a known reason. V and J calls and clone size are copied from that table; D and trimming were computed from the DNA. The sample table lists roughly 55,000 clones, around 81% of them with a count of one. About 2.5% of the sample comes from the top ten.

Clipping removes 4 bases from V and 9 bases from J, with 11 as the unmatched junction base count. The CDR3 measures 15 amino acids from cysteine to phenylalanine. The only DNA kept is the CDR3, 45 bases in frame from the first base. The cohort consisted of approximately 670 healthy bone marrow donors. At the time of sampling, every cohort member was nominally healthy, though immune exposures that went unrecorded were likely present. The donor was CMV seropositive and was included in the group of some 290 seropositive cohort members. Every donor gave a peripheral blood sample, and the peripheral blood mononuclear cells from that sample were used for TCR beta sequencing. Genomic DNA extraction from the blood cell samples was performed with the Qiagen DNeasy Blood Extraction Kit. In regard to this clone: This receptor's antigen is unknown. Base qualities are not at hand, and no much larger clone is one base apart.

The sample taken for sequencing was PBMCs. The V and J segments used are TRBV5-3 and TRBJ2-5; 11 junctional bases match TRBD2. TRBV5-3 is flagged as an ORF with uncertain function. The source is a boy aged 5-17 years in good health and CMV-seropositive. CDR3 region: CARSPTGTSGEAQYF. In nucleotide form, the sequence is TGTGCCAGAAGCCCCACCGGGACTAGCGGTGAGGCCCAGTACTTC.